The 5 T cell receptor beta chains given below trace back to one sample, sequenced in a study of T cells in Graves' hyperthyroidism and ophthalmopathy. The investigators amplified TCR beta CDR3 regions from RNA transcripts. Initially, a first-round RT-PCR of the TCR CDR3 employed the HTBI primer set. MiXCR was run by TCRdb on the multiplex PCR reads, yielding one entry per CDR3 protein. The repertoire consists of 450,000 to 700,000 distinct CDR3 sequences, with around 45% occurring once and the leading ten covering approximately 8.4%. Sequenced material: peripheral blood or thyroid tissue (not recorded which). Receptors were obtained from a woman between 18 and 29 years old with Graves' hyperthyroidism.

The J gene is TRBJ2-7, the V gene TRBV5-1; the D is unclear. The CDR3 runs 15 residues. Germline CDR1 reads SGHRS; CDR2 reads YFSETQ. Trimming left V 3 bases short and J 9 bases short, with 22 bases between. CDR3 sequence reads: CASSYRTLSTDTQYF. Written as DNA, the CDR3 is TGCGCCAGCAGCTACCGGACCCTGAGCACAGATACGCAGTACTTC.

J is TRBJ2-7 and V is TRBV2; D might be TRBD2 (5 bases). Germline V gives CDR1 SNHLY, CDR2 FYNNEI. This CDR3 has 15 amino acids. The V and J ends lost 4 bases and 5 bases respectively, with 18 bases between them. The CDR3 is CASSVRGSKGNEQYF. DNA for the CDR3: TGTGCCAGCAGTGTCCGTGGGAGCAAAGGCAACGAGCAGTACTTC.

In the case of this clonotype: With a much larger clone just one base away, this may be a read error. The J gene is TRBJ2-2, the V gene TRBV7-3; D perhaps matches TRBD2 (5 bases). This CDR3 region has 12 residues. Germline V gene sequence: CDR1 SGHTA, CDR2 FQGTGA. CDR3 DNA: TGTGCCAGCTGCCTGTCCACCGGGGAGCTGGTTTTT. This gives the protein CASCLSTGELVF. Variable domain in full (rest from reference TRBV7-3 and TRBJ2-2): GAGVSQTPSNKVTEKGKYVELRCDPISGHTALYWYRQSLGQGPEFLIYFQGTGAADDSGLPNDRFFAVRPEGSVSTLKIQRTERGDSAVYLCASCLSTGELVFGEGSRLTVL.

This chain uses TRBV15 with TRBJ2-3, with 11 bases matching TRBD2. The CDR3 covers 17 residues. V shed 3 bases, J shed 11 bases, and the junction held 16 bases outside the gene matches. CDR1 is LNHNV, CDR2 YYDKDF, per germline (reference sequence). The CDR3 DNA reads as TGTGCCACCAGCAGGACTGCACCGGGACTAGCGGACAATGAGCAGTATTTT. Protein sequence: CATSRTAPGLADNEQYF.

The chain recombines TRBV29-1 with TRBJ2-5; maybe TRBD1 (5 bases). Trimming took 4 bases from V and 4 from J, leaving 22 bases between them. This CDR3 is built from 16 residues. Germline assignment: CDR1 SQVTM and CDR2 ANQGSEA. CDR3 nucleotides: TGCAGCGTTGCCAGCCCACCACAGGAGCAAGGAGAGACCCAGTACTTC. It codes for CSVASPPQEQGETQYF.